This paragraph reports one T cell receptor (beta chain). Germline values: CDR1 SEHNR, CDR2 FQNEAQ (reference sequence). V dropped 0 bases and J dropped 6 bases, with 8 bases sitting between them. The CDR3 runs 13 residues. This specimen belongs to a study of T cell changes during pregnancy in multiple sclerosis. Using immunoSEQ multiplex PCR, the repertoire was profiled, and TCRdb retains in-frame clones only, with some absent. The table lists tens of thousands of clones, just over 90% of them singletons, with around 0.5% in the top ten. The chain uses TRBV7-9 and TRBJ1-1; no clear D gene. The sequenced sample was CD4+ T cells from peripheral blood mononuclear cells, obtained in the second trimester of pregnancy. The receptor was isolated from a female donor with multiple sclerosis, enrolled in a pregnancy study. CDR3: CASSLAGGAEAFF. The CDR3 DNA sequence: TGTGCCAGCAGCTTAGCCGGAGGCGCTGAAGCTTTCTTT.